The rows below give T cell receptor beta chains drawn from one sample of a study of identical twins. TCRdb redid the calling of the 5' RACE reads with MiXCR, one entry per CDR3 protein. The sample carries about 550,000 distinct CDR3 sequences, 20% to 25% recorded once. The same data also went into a second study, on yellow fever vaccine responses in identical twins.

Sequencing input: CD4+ T cells sorted from blood. The receptors derive from a woman aged 18-29 years in good health. CDR3s include the opening cysteine and the closing phenylalanine or tryptophan. The D gene is left open where the match is weak. Clone size is not always given. Where it is, it says once, few, many or a class for expanded clones.

>TRBD2|few|TRBJ2-5|TRBV27
CASSLLAGGPLLQETQYF
TGTGCCAGCAGTTTATTGGCGGGGGGTCCATTACTACAAGAGACCCAGTACTTC
>.|.|TRBJ2-6|TRBV6-2/TRBV6-3
CASTRGANVLTF
TGTGCCAGCACGCGTGGGGCCAACGTCCTGACTTTC
>TRBD2|few|TRBJ2-3|TRBV29-1
CSVGTSGVRDTQYF
TGCAGCGTTGGGACTAGCGGGGTTCGTGATACGCAGTATTTT
>TRBD1|few|TRBJ1-6|TRBV4-2
CASSPLTGALNSPLHF
TGTGCCAGCAGCCCTCTGACAGGGGCGCTCAATTCACCCCTCCACTTT
>TRBD1|.|TRBJ2-6|TRBV20-1
CSATTGAAGANVLTF
TGCAGTGCCACGACAGGGGCGGCTGGGGCCAACGTCCTGACTTTC
>TRBD2|.|TRBJ2-1|TRBV5-5
CASSLVPLAGKSYNEQFF
TGTGCCAGCAGCTTGGTCCCCCTAGCGGGGAAGTCCTACAATGAGCAGTTCTTC
>.|.|TRBJ2-5|TRBV11-2
CASSLSIGRVQETQYF
TGTGCCAGCAGCTTATCGATAGGTCGGGTCCAAGAGACCCAGTACTTC
>TRBD2|few|TRBJ2-1|TRBV15
CATSSRGTSGPSYNEQFF
TGTGCCACCAGCAGTCGGGGGACTAGCGGCCCCTCCTACAATGAGCAGTTCTTC
>TRBD1|many|TRBJ1-3|TRBV12-3/TRBV12-4
CASSSTGAGNTIYF
TGTGCCAGCAGTTCGACAGGGGCTGGAAACACCATATATTTT
>.|few|TRBJ2-4|TRBV20-1
CSARAQGEGKNIQYF
TGCAGTGCTAGGGCACAGGGGGAGGGGAAAAACATTCAGTACTTC
>.|.|TRBJ2-3|TRBV24-1
CATSGNGKTDTQYF
TGTGCCACCAGTGGGAACGGAAAAACAGATACGCAGTATTTT
>TRBD2|.|TRBJ2-5|TRBV5-1
CASSLAGLAGGQETQYF
TGCGCCAGCAGCTTGGCGGGACTAGCGGGAGGGCAAGAGACCCAGTACTTC
>.|.|TRBJ1-1|TRBV10-3
CATKGREGGNTEAFF
TGTGCCACCAAAGGGCGTGAGGGTGGGAACACTGAAGCTTTCTTT
>.|many|TRBJ2-5|TRBV25-1
CASSVKETQYF
TGTGCCAGCAGTGTCAAAGAGACCCAGTACTTC
>TRBD1|.|TRBJ1-2|TRBV7-9
CASSSGTVSHYGYTF
TGTGCCAGCAGTTCCGGGACAGTGTCCCACTATGGCTACACCTTC
>.|.|TRBJ2-3|TRBV20-1
CSSPGGLDTDTQYF
TGCAGCTCTCCAGGGGGACTTGACACAGATACGCAGTATTTT
>.|few|TRBJ2-5|TRBV29-1
CSVDASVIQETQYF
TGCAGCGTTGACGCTAGCGTGATACAAGAGACCCAGTACTTC
>.|.|TRBJ2-2|TRBV5-1
CASSVTVSNTGELFF
TGCGCCAGCAGCGTGACAGTCTCGAACACCGGGGAGCTGTTTTTT
>TRBD1|.|TRBJ2-1|TRBV6-1
CASSEGQGVTEQFF
TGTGCCAGCAGTGAGGGACAGGGGGTGACTGAGCAGTTCTTC
>.|.|TRBJ2-5|TRBV28
CAAAAGHETQYF
TGTGCCGCAGCAGCGGGTCACGAGACCCAGTACTTC
>.|few|TRBJ2-7|TRBV11-2
CASSSHTQSYEQYF
TGTGCCAGCAGCTCGCATACTCAGAGCTACGAGCAGTACTTC
>.|.|TRBJ2-2|TRBV7-9
CASSSPGEDPNTGELFF
TGTGCCAGCAGCTCGCCCGGTGAGGACCCGAACACCGGGGAGCTGTTTTTT
>.|few|TRBJ2-2|TRBV6-2/TRBV6-3
CASSYSTRLGGELFF
TGTGCCAGCAGTTACTCGACTAGGTTAGGCGGGGAGCTGTTTTTT
>TRBD1|.|TRBJ2-3|TRBV29-1
CSVESGQLFRGDTQYF
TGCAGCGTTGAATCCGGCCAACTTTTCAGGGGGGATACGCAGTATTTT
>TRBD1|.|TRBJ1-4|TRBV7-9
CASSLVWWRGLEKLFF
TGTGCCAGCAGCTTGGTATGGTGGAGGGGGCTTGAAAAACTGTTTTTT
>.|.|TRBJ1-5|TRBV6-2/TRBV6-3
CASSSPGAPNQPQHF
TGTGCCAGCAGTTCGCCAGGGGCCCCTAATCAGCCCCAGCATTTT
>.|.|TRBJ2-7|TRBV5-1
CASGPGESSYEQYF
TGCGCCAGCGGACCCGGGGAGAGCTCCTACGAGCAGTACTTC
>.|.|TRBJ2-1|TRBV5-1
CASRPTGTTYNEQFF
TGCGCCAGCAGACCCACCGGGACAACCTACAATGAGCAGTTCTTC
>TRBD2|few|TRBJ2-1|TRBV10-3
CAISEPASGGDNEQFF
TGTGCCATCAGTGAGCCGGCGAGCGGGGGGGACAATGAGCAGTTCTTC
>.|few|TRBJ1-6|TRBV28
CASSLWQDNSPLHF
TGTGCCAGCAGTTTATGGCAGGATAATTCACCCCTCCACTTT